The 23 T cell receptor beta chains given below trace back to one sample, sequenced in a study of blood T cells in healthy people across ages (dated by TCRdb to the mid-2010s). The method was 5' RACE. Sequencing used an Illumina HiSeq 2500. A second roughly 6 to 11 cycle PCR used a sample-barcoded 5' primer and a J-beta primer mix. TCRdb passed the public sequencing reads through fastp at Q25 and MiXCR, retaining productive beta sequences. Rows merge per CDR3 protein into single entries with the most common DNA and genes. This sample comprises about a million distinct CDR3 sequences, more than 30% of them detected only once. Around 14% of the sample goes to the ten largest clones. The sample consisted of blood. These receptors all stem from a man between 18 and 29 years old in good health.

This clonotype was seen only a few times. The CDR3 reads CASSQGGQETYQPQHF. CDR3 bases: TGTGCCAGCAGCCAAGGGGGACAGGAGACCTATCAGCCCCAGCATTTT. V usage is TRBV4-2 and J usage is TRBJ1-5; 8 positions agree with TRBD1. The germline gives CDR1 LGHNA, CDR2 YNFKEQ. The CDR3 covers 16 residues. V lost 1 base, J lost 5 bases, and 7 bases stayed unmatched.

To note about this clonotype: The germline gene is not matched at one end of the junction; a read error may be the cause. The J gene is TRBJ1-2, the V gene TRBV12-3 or TRBV12-4; D may be TRBD1 (5 bases). The CDR3 extends over 15 amino acids. CDR3 sequence: CASSRGVRSEAGHTF. The CDR3 DNA reads as TGTGCCAGCAGTCGGGGCGTTAGGAGCGAGGCTGGCCACACCTTC.

J is TRBJ1-2 and V is TRBV12-3 or TRBV12-4; a weak D match, TRBD1 (6 bases). The CDR3 covers 14 residues. With 1 base removed from V and 4 bases from J, the gap between germline ends came to 10 bases. Here the CDR3 reads CASSLGDKVYGYTF. Written as DNA, the CDR3 is TGTGCCAGCAGTTTAGGGGACAAGGTCTATGGCTACACCTTC.

A single count supports this clonotype. Just one base apart from a much larger clone, this may be a read error. The V gene is TRBV12-3 or TRBV12-4, the J gene TRBJ2-1; no reliable D call. The CDR3 loop spans 12 amino acids. CDR3 region: CTSTRPYNEQFF. CDR3 nucleotide sequence: TGTACCAGCACCCGACCTTACAATGAGCAGTTCTTC.

CDR3 DNA: TGTGCCAGCAGCCTCTGGAGGAATAATGCAGAGACCCAGTACTTC. It is translated as CASSLWRNNAETQYF. The chain is built from TRBV6-2 or TRBV6-3 and TRBJ2-5; tentative D call: TRBD2 (5 bases). V lost 6 bases, J lost 4 bases, and 18 bases lay in between. The CDR3 has 15 residues. CDR1 is MNHEY and CDR2 is SVGEGT in the germline V gene.

The chain employs TRBV9 and TRBJ2-1; D may correspond to TRBD1 or TRBD2 (5 bases each). The CDR3 extends over 16 amino acids. The germline gives CDR1 SGDLS, CDR2 YYNGEE. V lost 2 bases and J 3 bases, leaving 15 bases between the germline ends. CDR3 sequence: CASSVCPGTDYNEQFF. The CDR3 DNA sequence: TGTGCCAGCAGCGTTTGTCCGGGGACCGACTACAATGAGCAGTTCTTC.

This clonotype was seen a handful of times. The chain combines TRBV10-3 with TRBJ2-7; 9 nucleotides line up with TRBD1. CDR1 ENHRY and CDR2 SYGVKD come from the germline V gene. Trimming removed 2 bases from V and 4 bases from J; junction bases left unmatched: 9. The CDR3 runs 16 residues. The CDR3 DNA sequence: TGTGCCATCAGTGAGGGAACCGGGACAGGGTCATACGAGCAGTACTTC. Translating gives CAISEGTGTGSYEQYF.

The chain carries TRBV6-2 or TRBV6-3 and TRBJ2-3, with 8 bases identical to TRBD1. This CDR3 has 16 amino acids. Trimming removed 8 bases from V and 4 bases from J; junction bases left unmatched: 14. CDR1 is MNHEY, CDR2 SVGEGT, per germline. The CDR3 nucleotides are TGTGCCAGCTTTCCAGACAGGGGCGTCCGTGCAGATACGCAGTATTTT. This translates into CASFPDRGVRADTQYF.

CDR3 coding DNA: TGCAGTGCTAGAGATCGCAACGCTGCGACTGAAGCTTTCTTT. Translation gives CSARDRNAATEAFF. This chain uses TRBV20-1 with TRBJ1-1, with D hard to call. Trimming cost V 0 bases and J 5 bases, with 13 bases left between them. The CDR3 contains 14 residues. Germline CDR1 reads DFQATT; CDR2 reads SNEGSKA (reference sequence).

This chain connects TRBV11-2 to TRBJ1-1, with 7 bases lining up with TRBD1. CDR3 size: 15 residues. Trimming cost V 6 bases and J 1 base; bases outside gene matches: 8. Per the germline V gene, CDR1 is SGHAT and CDR2 is FQNNGV. The CDR3 is CASRKPGQTNTEAFF. CDR3 sequence (DNA): TGTGCCAGCAGGAAGCCGGGACAGACGAACACTGAAGCTTTCTTT.

As regards this clonotype: A read error may produce the germline difference seen at one junction end. The chain employs TRBV28 and TRBJ2-3; D may be TRBD1 or TRBD2 (5 bases each). There are 14 residues in the CDR3. Per germline, CDR1 MDHEN and CDR2 SYDVKM. This CDR3 is CANSFEGMTDTQYF. In DNA form, the CDR3 reads TGTGCCAACAGTTTTGAGGGGATGACAGATACGCAGTATTTT.

CDR3 DNA: TGTGCCAGCATCAGGGACACGAATCAGCCCCAGCATTTT. It is translated as CASIRDTNQPQHF. The chain carries TRBV2 and TRBJ1-5, with D tentatively TRBD1 (6 bases). Germline V gene sequence: CDR1 SNHLY, CDR2 FYNNEI. The V gene lost 7 bases and the J gene lost 4 bases, with 11 bases spanning the gap. The CDR3 has 13 amino acids. Full variable domain (rest looked up from reference TRBV2 and TRBJ1-5): EPEVTQTPSHQVTQMGQEVILRCVPISNHLYFYWYRQILGQKVEFLVSFYNNEISEKSEIFDDQFSVERPDGSNFTLKIRSTKLEDSAMYFCASIRDTNQPQHFGDGTRLSIL.

This clonotype turned up a few times. The rearrangement links TRBV12-3 or TRBV12-4 to TRBJ1-2, with 10 bases aligning to TRBD1. The ends lost 6 bases at V and 6 bases at J; junction bases unmatched: 4. CDR3 size: 13 residues. CDR3 residues: CASRLTGGDGYTF. The CDR3 region has the DNA TGTGCCAGCAGGCTGACAGGGGGCGATGGCTACACCTTC.

V gene TRBV6-5 combines with J gene TRBJ1-2; D is possibly TRBD1 (5 bases). This CDR3 spans 16 amino acids. The V end was cut by 4 bases, the J end by 5 bases, with 20 bases between. CDR1 and CDR2 from the germline V gene are MNHEY and SVGAGI. CDR3 bases: TGTGCCAGCAGTTCGGGGACCCTCGAAGGGGCTTATGGCTACACCTTC. This sequence encodes CASSSGTLEGAYGYTF.

V gene TRBV20-1 combines with J gene TRBJ1-5; possible D gene TRBD1, 6 bases. Per the germline V gene, CDR1 is DFQATT and CDR2 is SNEGSKA (reference sequence). The CDR3 contains 14 residues. The germline V and J ends were trimmed by 3 bases and 3 bases, with 12 bases remaining between them. CDR3 sequence: CSASSGQFNQPQHF. The DNA for the CDR3 is TGCAGTGCTAGTTCAGGACAGTTCAATCAGCCCCAGCATTTT.

This clonotype was recorded once. The rearrangement joins TRBV7-2 to TRBJ2-1; 8 bases are a match to TRBD2. The CDR3 sequence is 13 residues long. Looked up from germline, CDR1 is SGHTA and CDR2 is FQGNSA. In DNA form, the CDR3 reads TGTGTGAGTGTAGCGGGGAAGTACAATGAGCAGTTCTTC. Encoded protein: CVSVAGKYNEQFF.

The chain has TRBV20-1 and TRBJ2-7; D remains ambiguous. Trimming shortened V by 0 bases and J by 3 bases, and 12 bases separated the two germline ends. The CDR3 totals 14 residues. Germline V gives CDR1 DFQATT, CDR2 SNEGSKA (reference sequence). Here the CDR3 DNA reads TGCAGTGCTAGAGATTTCGGCTCTGACTACGAGCAGTACTTC. It codes for CSARDFGSDYEQYF.

The rearrangement links TRBV29-1 to TRBJ2-1; weak D call: TRBD2 (5 bases). The length of the CDR3 is 13 residues. V lost 1 base and J lost 8, with 12 bases in between. Germline assignment: CDR1 SQVTM and CDR2 ANQGSEA. The chain's CDR3 is CSVEGGSRHEQFF. The CDR3 nucleotides read TGCAGCGTTGAAGGCGGGTCGAGGCATGAGCAGTTCTTC.

This clonotype was counted a few times. The chain uses TRBV5-1 and TRBJ1-4, with 9 bases matching TRBD1. Trimming cost V 4 bases and J 6 bases; bases outside gene matches: 4. The germline V gene encodes CDR1 SGHRS and CDR2 YFSETQ. This CDR3 comprises 14 residues. The CDR3 here is CASSTGQGYEKLFF. In DNA form, the CDR3 reads TGCGCCAGCAGCACCGGACAGGGGTATGAAAAACTGTTTTTT.

The chain recombines TRBV25-1 with TRBJ2-7; D assignment may be TRBD1 or TRBD2 (7 bases each). Trimming took 5 bases from V and 3 from J, leaving 14 bases between them. There are 14 residues in the CDR3. The germline CDR1 and CDR2 sequences are MGHDK and SYGVNS. The DNA of the CDR3 is TGTGCCAGCAGTAACAGGGGAGGGGGCTACGAGCAGTACTTC. It is translated as CASSNRGGGYEQYF.

This clonotype has more than one count but fewer than ten. In DNA form, the CDR3 reads TGCGCCAGCAGCTTGGGGGAAGAGGACAATGAGCAGTTCTTC. Its protein product is CASSLGEEDNEQFF. The chain carries TRBV5-1 and TRBJ2-1; D gene uncertain. The CDR3 is 14 amino acids. The ends were cut back, 0 bases at V and 5 bases at J, with 9 bases in the middle. From germline, CDR1 is SGHRS and CDR2 YFSETQ.

This rearrangement joins TRBV4-3 to TRBJ2-1; 7 positions agree with TRBD1. Per the germline V gene, CDR1 is LGHNA and CDR2 is YSLEER. The ends lost 6 bases at V and 0 bases at J; junction bases unmatched: 5. The CDR3 runs 15 residues. In DNA, the CDR3 is TGCGCCAGCAGTGACAGGGCCTTCTCCTACAATGAGCAGTTCTTC. It is translated as CASSDRAFSYNEQFF.

The V and J genes are TRBV4-1 and TRBJ2-1; TRBD2 might be the D (6 bases). Germline values: CDR1 MGHRA, CDR2 YSYEKL. V was clipped by 1 base and J by 5 bases, with 12 bases between them. The CDR3 totals 15 residues. CDR3 loop: CASSQAGRNNNEQFF. The CDR3, as DNA: TGCGCCAGCAGCCAAGCTGGGAGGAATAACAATGAGCAGTTCTTC.